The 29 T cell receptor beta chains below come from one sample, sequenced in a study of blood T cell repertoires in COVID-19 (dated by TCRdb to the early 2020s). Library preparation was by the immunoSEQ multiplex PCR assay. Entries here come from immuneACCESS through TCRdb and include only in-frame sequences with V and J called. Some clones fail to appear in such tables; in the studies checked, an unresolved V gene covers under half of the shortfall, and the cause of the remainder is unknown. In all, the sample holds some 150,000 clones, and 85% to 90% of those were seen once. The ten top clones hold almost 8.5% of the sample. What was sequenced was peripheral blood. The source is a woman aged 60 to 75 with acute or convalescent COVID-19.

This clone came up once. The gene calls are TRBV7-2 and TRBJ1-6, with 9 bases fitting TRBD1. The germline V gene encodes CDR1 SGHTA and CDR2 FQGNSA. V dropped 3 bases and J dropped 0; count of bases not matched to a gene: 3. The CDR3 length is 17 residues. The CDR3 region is CASSLDRGSSYNSPLHF. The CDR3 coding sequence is TGTGCCAGCAGCTTGGACAGGGGTAGCTCCTATAATTCACCCCTCCACTTT.

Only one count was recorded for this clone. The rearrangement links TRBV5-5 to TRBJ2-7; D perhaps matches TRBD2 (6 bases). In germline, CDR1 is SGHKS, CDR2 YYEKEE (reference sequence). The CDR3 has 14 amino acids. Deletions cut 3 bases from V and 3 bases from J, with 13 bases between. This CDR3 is CASSSGGAHYEQYF. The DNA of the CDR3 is TGTGCCAGCAGCTCCGGAGGGGCCCACTACGAGCAGTACTTC.

The CDR3 DNA is TGTGCCAGCAGCGGAGGACAGGCGTTCTCTGGAAACACCATATATTTT. Its protein product is CASSGGQAFSGNTIYF. The chain employs TRBV7-2 and TRBJ1-3; 7 positions agree with TRBD1. CDR1 and CDR2 (germline): SGHTA, FQGNSA. The V and J ends lost 5 bases and 0 bases, in that order; junction bases with no gene match: 7. The CDR3 totals 16 residues.

CDR3 in amino acids: CAWDPTDGRGYTF. In DNA, the CDR3 is TGTGCCTGGGACCCTACAGATGGAAGGGGCTACACCTTC. The chain links TRBV30 to TRBJ1-2; D gene unclear. Looked up from germline, CDR1 is GTSNPN and CDR2 is SVGIG (reference sequence). Trimming stripped 5 bases from V and 8 bases from J, with 18 bases between. The CDR3 has 13 residues.

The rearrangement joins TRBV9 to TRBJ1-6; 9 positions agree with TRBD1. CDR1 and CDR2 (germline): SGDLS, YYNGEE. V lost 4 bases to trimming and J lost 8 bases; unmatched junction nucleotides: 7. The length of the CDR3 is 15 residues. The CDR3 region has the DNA TGTGCCAGCAGCTTAACCGGACAGGGGTATTCACCCCTCCACTTT. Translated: CASSLTGQGYSPLHF.

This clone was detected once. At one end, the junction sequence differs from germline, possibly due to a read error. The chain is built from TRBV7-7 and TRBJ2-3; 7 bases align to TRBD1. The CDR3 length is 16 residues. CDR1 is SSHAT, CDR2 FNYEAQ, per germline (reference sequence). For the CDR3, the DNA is TGTGCTAGCAGCTTAAGGGGGCGAGAGGGCACAGATACGCAGTATTTT. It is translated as CASSLRGREGTDTQYF.

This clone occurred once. The CDR3 bases are TGTGCCAGCAGGCGGGATAGCGGGGGGGCCAATGAGCAGTTCTTC. Encoded protein: CASRRDSGGANEQFF. This rearrangement joins TRBV6-5 to TRBJ2-1, with 11 bases fitting TRBD2. The CDR3 has 15 residues. V lost 6 bases to trimming and J lost 6 bases; unmatched junction nucleotides: 7. Germline loops: CDR1 MNHEY, CDR2 SVGAGI.

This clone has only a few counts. The CDR3, as DNA: TGTGCCAGCACTGCGGGGGCTTATGGCTACACCTTC. Translated: CASTAGAYGYTF. This chain links TRBV6-6 with TRBJ1-2; D possibly corresponds to TRBD1 (6 bases). V gave up 7 bases and J gave up 5 bases, with 11 bases separating them. The V gene's germline CDR1 is MNHNY and CDR2 SVGAGI (reference sequence). This CDR3 spans 12 amino acids.

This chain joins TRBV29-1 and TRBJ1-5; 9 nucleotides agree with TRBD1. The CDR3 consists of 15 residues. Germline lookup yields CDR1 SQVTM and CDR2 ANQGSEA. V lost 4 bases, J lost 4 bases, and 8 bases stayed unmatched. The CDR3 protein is CSVAGGQGWNQPQHF. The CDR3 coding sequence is TGCAGCGTTGCTGGAGGACAGGGGTGGAATCAGCCCCAGCATTTT.

The CDR3 DNA reads TGTGCCAGTAGTATGGCGGGCCATGAAAAACTGTTTTTT. It specifies CASSMAGHEKLFF. V and J are TRBV19 and TRBJ1-4; D remains ambiguous. The CDR3 totals 13 residues. Germline values: CDR1 LNHDA, CDR2 SQIVND (reference sequence). Trimming stripped 3 bases from V and 6 bases from J, with 8 bases between.

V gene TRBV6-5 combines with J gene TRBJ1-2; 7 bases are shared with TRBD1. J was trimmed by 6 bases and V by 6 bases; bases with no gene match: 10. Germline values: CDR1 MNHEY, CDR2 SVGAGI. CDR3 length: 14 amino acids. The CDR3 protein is CASSYGTAPHGYTF. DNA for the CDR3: TGTGCCAGCAGCTACGGGACAGCGCCACATGGCTACACCTTC.

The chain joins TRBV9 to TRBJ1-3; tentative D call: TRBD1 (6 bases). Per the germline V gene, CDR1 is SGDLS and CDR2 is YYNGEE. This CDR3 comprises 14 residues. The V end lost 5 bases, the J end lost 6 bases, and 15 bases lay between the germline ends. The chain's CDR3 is CASSSGEGVNTIYF. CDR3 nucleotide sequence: TGTGCCAGCAGTTCAGGGGAAGGGGTAAACACCATATATTTT.

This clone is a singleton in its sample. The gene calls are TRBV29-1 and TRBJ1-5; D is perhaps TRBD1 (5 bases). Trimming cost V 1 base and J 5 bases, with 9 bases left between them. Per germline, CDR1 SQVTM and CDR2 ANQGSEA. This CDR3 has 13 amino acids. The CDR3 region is CSVEVGADQPQHF. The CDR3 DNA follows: TGCAGCGTTGAAGTAGGGGCAGATCAGCCCCAGCATTTT.

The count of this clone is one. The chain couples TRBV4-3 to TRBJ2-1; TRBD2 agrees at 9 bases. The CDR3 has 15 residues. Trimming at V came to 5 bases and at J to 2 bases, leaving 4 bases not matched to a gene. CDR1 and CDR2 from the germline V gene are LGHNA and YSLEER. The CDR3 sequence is CASSWGLAPYNEQFF. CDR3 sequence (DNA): TGCGCCAGCAGCTGGGGACTAGCACCCTACAATGAGCAGTTCTTC.

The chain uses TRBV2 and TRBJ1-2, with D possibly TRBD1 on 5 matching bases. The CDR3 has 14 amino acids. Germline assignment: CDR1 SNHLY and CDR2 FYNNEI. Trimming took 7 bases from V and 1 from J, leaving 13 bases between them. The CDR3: CASTRQGINYGYTF. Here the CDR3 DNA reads TGTGCCAGCACCCGGCAGGGTATTAACTATGGCTACACCTTC.

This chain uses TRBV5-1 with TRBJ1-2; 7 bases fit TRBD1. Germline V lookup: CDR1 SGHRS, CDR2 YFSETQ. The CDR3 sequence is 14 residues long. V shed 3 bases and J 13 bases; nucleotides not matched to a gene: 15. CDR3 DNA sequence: TGCGCCAGCAGCTATTCCGGGACAGCCGAACAAGGCACCTTC. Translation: CASSYSGTAEQGTF.

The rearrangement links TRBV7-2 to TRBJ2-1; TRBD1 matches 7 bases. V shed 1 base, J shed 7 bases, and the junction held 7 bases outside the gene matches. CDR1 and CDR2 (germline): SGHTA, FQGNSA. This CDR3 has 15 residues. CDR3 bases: TGTGCCAGCAGCTTAGGAGGGGGCGCATTTAATGAGCAGTTCTTC. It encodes CASSLGGGAFNEQFF.

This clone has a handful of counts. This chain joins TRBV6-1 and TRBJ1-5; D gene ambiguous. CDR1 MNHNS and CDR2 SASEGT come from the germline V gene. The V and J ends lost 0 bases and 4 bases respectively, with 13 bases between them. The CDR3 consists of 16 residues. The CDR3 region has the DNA TGTGCCAGCAGTGAAGCCCCACACCCGAAAAATCAGCCCCAGCATTTT. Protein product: CASSEAPHPKNQPQHF.

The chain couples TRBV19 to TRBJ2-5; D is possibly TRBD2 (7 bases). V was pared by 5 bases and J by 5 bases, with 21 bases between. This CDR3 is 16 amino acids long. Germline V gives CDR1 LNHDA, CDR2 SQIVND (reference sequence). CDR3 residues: CASSSPVGGGQETQYF. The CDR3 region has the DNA TGTGCCAGTAGTTCCCCAGTGGGGGGGGGCCAGGAGACCCAGTACTTC.

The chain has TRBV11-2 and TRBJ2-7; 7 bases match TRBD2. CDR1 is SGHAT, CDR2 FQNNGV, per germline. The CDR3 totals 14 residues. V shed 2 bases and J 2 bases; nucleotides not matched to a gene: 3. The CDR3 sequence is CASSLLGGAYEQYF. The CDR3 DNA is TGTGCCAGCAGCTTACTGGGAGGGGCCTACGAGCAGTACTTC.

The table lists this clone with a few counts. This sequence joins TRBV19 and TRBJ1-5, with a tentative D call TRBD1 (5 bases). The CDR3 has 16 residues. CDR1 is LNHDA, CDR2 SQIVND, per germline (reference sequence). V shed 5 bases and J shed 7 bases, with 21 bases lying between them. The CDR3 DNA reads TGTGCCAGTAGTTCTCCCGCTGGGGGGACTGAACAGCCCCAGCATTTT. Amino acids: CASSSPAGGTEQPQHF.

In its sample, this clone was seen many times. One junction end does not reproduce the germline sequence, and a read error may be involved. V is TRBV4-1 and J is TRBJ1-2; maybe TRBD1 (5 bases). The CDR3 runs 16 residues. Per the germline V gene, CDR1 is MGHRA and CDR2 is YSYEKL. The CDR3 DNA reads TGCGCCAGCAGCCAAGTTGACCTGACAGAGTACCATGGCTTTGCCTTC. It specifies CASSQVDLTEYHGFAF.

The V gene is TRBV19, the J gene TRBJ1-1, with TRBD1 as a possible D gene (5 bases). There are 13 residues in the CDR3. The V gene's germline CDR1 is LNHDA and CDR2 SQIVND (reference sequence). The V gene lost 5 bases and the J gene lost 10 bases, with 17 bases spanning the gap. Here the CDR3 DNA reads TGTGCCAGTAGTCTCGGGACTAAAACACCAGCTTTCTTT. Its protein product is CASSLGTKTPAFF.

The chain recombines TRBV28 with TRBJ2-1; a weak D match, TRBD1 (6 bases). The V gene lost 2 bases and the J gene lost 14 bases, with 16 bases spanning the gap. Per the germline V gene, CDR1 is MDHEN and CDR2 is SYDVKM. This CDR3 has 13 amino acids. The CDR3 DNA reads TGTGCCAGCAGTTTAACCCAGGGGACAACGGAGTTCTTC. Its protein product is CASSLTQGTTEFF. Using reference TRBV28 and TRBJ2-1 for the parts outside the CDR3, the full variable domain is DVKVTQSSRYLVKRTGEKVFLECVQDMDHENMFWYRQDPGLGLRLIYFSYDVKMKEKGDIPEGYSVSREKKERFSLILESASTNQTSMYLCASSLTQGTTEFFGPGTRLTVL.

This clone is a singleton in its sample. CDR3 nucleotide sequence: TGCAGCGTTGACAGGGGGCGTTTCCTTAGCTACACCTTC. Residues: CSVDRGRFLSYTF. V gene TRBV29-1 combines with J gene TRBJ1-2, with 8 nucleotides matching TRBD1. Trimming took 3 bases from V and 9 from J; bases not matched to a gene: 9. Germline CDR1 is SQVTM and CDR2 is ANQGSEA. This CDR3 is 13 amino acids long.

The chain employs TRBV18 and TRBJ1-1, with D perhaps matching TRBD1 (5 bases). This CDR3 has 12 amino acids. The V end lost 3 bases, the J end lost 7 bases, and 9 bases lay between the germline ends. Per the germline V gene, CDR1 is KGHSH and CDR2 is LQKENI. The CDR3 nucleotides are TGTGCCAGCTCACCGCAAGGGGTTGAAGCTTTCTTT. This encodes CASSPQGVEAFF.

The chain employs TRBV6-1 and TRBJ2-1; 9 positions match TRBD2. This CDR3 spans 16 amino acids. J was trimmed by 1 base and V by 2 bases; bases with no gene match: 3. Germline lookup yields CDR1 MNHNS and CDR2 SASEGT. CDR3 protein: CASSERSGGSYNEQFF. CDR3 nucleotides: TGTGCCAGCAGTGAAAGAAGCGGGGGGTCCTACAATGAGCAGTTCTTC.

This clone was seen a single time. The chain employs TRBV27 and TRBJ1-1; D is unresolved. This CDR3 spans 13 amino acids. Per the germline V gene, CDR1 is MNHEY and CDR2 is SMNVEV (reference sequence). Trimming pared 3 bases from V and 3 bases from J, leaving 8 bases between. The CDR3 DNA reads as TGTGCCAGCAGTTTTTCGGGTTACACTGAAGCTTTCTTT. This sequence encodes CASSFSGYTEAFF.

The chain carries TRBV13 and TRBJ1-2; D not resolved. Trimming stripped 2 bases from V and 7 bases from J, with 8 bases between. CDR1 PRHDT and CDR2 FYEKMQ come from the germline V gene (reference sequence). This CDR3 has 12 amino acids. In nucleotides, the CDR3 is TGTGCCAGCAGCTTACGTGGGAGTGGCTACACCTTC. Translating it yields CASSLRGSGYTF.